This is a list of T cell receptor beta chains from one sample in a study of graft-versus-host responses after intestinal transplantation. Assay: immunoSEQ multiplex PCR; the TCRdb copy retains only in-frame clones and omits some. Of approximately 17,000 clones listed, 83% are singletons. The sequencing here drew on ileum tissue, taken about 19 months after intestinal transplantation. Receptor source: a human patient who received an intestinal transplant, so some T cells may come from the graft donor. The CDR3 runs from the conserved cysteine through the conserved F or W. Fields, in order: J gene, D gene, V gene, CDR3 DNA, CDR3 protein. D genes are given only for firm matches.

J: TRBJ2-5; D: NA; V: TRBV14; DNA: TGTGCCAGCAGCCAAGTCGGTGGGCAAGAGACCCAGTACTTC; CDR3: CASSQVGGQETQYF
J: TRBJ2-7; D: NA; V: TRBV10-3; DNA: TGTGCCATCAGTGACACAGGCGGAAACTCCTACGAGCAGTACTTC; CDR3: CAISDTGGNSYEQYF
J: TRBJ1-5; D: NA; V: TRBV15; DNA: TGTGCCACCAGCAGCTGGAAGAATCAGCCCCAGCATTTT; CDR3: CATSSWKNQPQHF
J: TRBJ1-1; D: NA; V: TRBV30; DNA: TGTGCCTGGACTCTATTACTAACTGAAGCTTTCTTT; CDR3: CAWTLLLTEAFF
J: TRBJ1-2; D: NA; V: TRBV29-1; DNA: TGCAGCGTCAGTCGGGGAGGCTACACCTTC; CDR3: CSVSRGGYTF
J: TRBJ1-2; D: NA; V: TRBV15; DNA: TGTGCCACCAGCAGAGATCGCGCAGGGAATGGCTACACCTTC; CDR3: CATSRDRAGNGYTF
J: TRBJ1-1; D: NA; V: TRBV18; DNA: TGTGCCAGCTCGTCGAGCCCTCCTCCCTCTGAAGCTTTCTTT; CDR3: CASSSSPPPSEAFF
J: TRBJ1-1; D: NA; V: TRBV30; DNA: TGTGCCTGGACCCCAAATCCTTACGGAAGAGCTTTCTTT; CDR3: CAWTPNPYGRAFF
J: TRBJ2-1; D: TRBD1; V: TRBV29-1; DNA: TGCAGCGTCGGGACAGGGGGCTACAATGAGCAGTTCTTC; CDR3: CSVGTGGYNEQFF
J: TRBJ2-7; D: TRBD1; V: TRBV10-1; DNA: TGCGCCAGCAGTGAGTCGAAGGGACAGGGGACGGGTACCTACGAGCAGTACTTC; CDR3: CASSESKGQGTGTYEQYF
J: TRBJ1-1; D: NA; V: TRBV7-9; DNA: TGTGCCAGCAGCCGCCCCCCCGGAGAAACTGAAGCTTTCTTT; CDR3: CASSRPPGETEAFF
J: TRBJ2-1; D: TRBD1; V: TRBV10-3; DNA: TGTGCCACAACTATACAGGGGCTGGGTGAGCAGTTCTTC; CDR3: CATTIQGLGEQFF
J: TRBJ2-1; D: TRBD2; V: TRBV5-8; DNA: TGTGCCAGCAGCTACCTACGGACTAGTATGGGGAATGAGCAGTTCTTC; CDR3: CASSYLRTSMGNEQFF
J: TRBJ1-2; D: NA; V: TRBV9; DNA: TGTGCCAGCAGCTTCGGGGGATTGCCTTATGCTATCGCCTTC; CDR3: CASSFGGLPYAIAF
J: TRBJ1-2; D: NA; V: TRBV4-1; DNA: TGCGCCAGCAGGGCCTCGGGGGCTGATGGTGGCTACACCTTC; CDR3: CASRASGADGGYTF